This T cell receptor (beta chain) was sequenced in a study of vaccination effects on CD4 cells after COVID-19. Study results and limitations: Spike-reactive clones present post-vaccine in convalescents were predominantly new vaccine-induced clones.

The CDR3 runs 14 residues. Trimming took 6 bases from V and 8 from J; bases not matched to a gene: 9. Per the germline V gene, CDR1 is MNHEY and CDR2 is SVGAGI. Sequencing was performed with immunoSEQ multiplex PCR; in TCRdb, only in-frame clones are kept and a portion is missing. The data hold more than 35,000 clones, with around 70% observed a single time. As to this clone: Its target is not known.

Antigen-specific CD4+ T cells were expanded (with viral peptide pools) by the ViraFEST assay ahead of sequencing. When around 9 days of culture had elapsed, CD4+ T cells were isolated. This individual tested PCR-positive for SARS-CoV-2 infection between March and December 2020. This TCR derives from a human donor who had a prior SARS-CoV-2 infection. The source was CD4+ T cells from PBMCs cultured with HCoV-NL63 spike peptides, collected before COVID-19 vaccination. J is TRBJ2-1 and V is TRBV6-5, with 8 bases aligning to TRBD2. The CDR3 reads CASRKPGGPDEQFF. The CDR3 DNA follows: TGTGCCAGCAGGAAACCGGGGGGGCCTGATGAGCAGTTCTTC.